The 12 T cell receptor beta chains listed next were all sequenced from one sample in a study of cytomegalovirus exposure and HLA in healthy donors. The primer mix had 60 Vbeta and 13 Jbeta primers. Assay: immunoSEQ multiplex PCR; the TCRdb copy retains only in-frame clones and omits some. The sample has about 160,000 clones, approximately 72% seen once; the top ten hold about 7%. Sequencing was done on a sample of PBMCs. These receptors were collected from a man aged 35 to 55 in good health and CMV-seropositive.

This clone was counted only a few times. The V call is TRBV2, the J call TRBJ2-1; 8 nucleotides agree with TRBD2. The V segment lost 1 base and the J segment 6 bases; nucleotides outside the gene matches: 8. The length of the CDR3 is 16 residues. The germline gives CDR1 SNHLY, CDR2 FYNNEI. The DNA of the CDR3 is TGTGCCAGCAGTGAAGAGGGACTAGGGGGGGGCAATGAGCAGTTCTTC. Its translation is CASSEEGLGGGNEQFF.

The chain has TRBV11-3 and TRBJ1-2; 7 nucleotides align to TRBD1. Germline CDR1 is SGHNT and CDR2 is YENEEA. Losses at the gene ends were 4 bases for V and 5 bases for J; bases not matched to a gene: 13. The CDR3 is 16 amino acids. Here the CDR3 reads CASSWTQGTAGYGYTF. In DNA, the CDR3 is TGTGCCAGCAGCTGGACACAGGGGACTGCTGGGTATGGCTACACCTTC.

V usage is TRBV27 and J usage is TRBJ2-7; 9 bases align to TRBD1. CDR3 length equals 18 residues. The germline V gene has CDR1 MNHEY and CDR2 SMNVEV (reference sequence). With V trimmed by 4 bases and J by 5 bases, 18 bases remained unmatched. Here the CDR3 DNA reads TGTGCCAGCAGTTCCCCTGGGGTTATTGGACAGGGGTTCCACGAGCAGTACTTC. It specifies CASSSPGVIGQGFHEQYF.

The V gene is TRBV5-4, the J gene TRBJ2-7, with 8 positions matching TRBD2. The CDR3 spans 15 residues. V gave up 4 bases and J gave up 3 bases; unmatched junction bases: 9. Germline lookup yields CDR1 SGHNT and CDR2 YYREEE (reference sequence). Written as DNA, the CDR3 is TGTGCCAGCAGCCCGCCCGGGACTAGGGACTACGAGCAGTACTTC. Encoded protein: CASSPPGTRDYEQYF.

The chain couples TRBV19 to TRBJ1-2; TRBD1 matches at 8 bases. The CDR3 has 16 residues. Germline CDR1 and CDR2: LNHDA and SQIVND (reference sequence). Losses at the gene ends were 5 bases for V and 4 bases for J; bases not matched to a gene: 12. CDR3 region: CASSAPRGQATYGYTF. CDR3 coding DNA: TGTGCCAGTAGTGCTCCCCGGGGACAGGCCACCTATGGCTACACCTTC.

The chain carries TRBV6-1 and TRBJ1-6; weak D call: TRBD1 (6 bases). Germline V lookup: CDR1 MNHNS, CDR2 SASEGT. This CDR3 is 14 amino acids long. Trimming stripped 7 bases from V and 8 bases from J, with 15 bases between. As DNA, the CDR3 is TGTGCCAGCACCTCTCGGGGGGCGGATTCACCCCTCCACTTT. Translation: CASTSRGADSPLHF.

This clone has a handful of counts. J is TRBJ2-2 and V is TRBV5-8, with TRBD2 as a possible D gene (5 bases). Per germline, CDR1 SGHTS and CDR2 YDEGEE. The CDR3 is 14 residues long. Trimming removed 1 base at V and 5 bases at J, with 9 bases between. As DNA, the CDR3 is TGTGCCAGCAGCTTGTACGGGGTTACCGGGGAGCTGTTTTTT. Translation: CASSLYGVTGELFF. Together with reference TRBV5-8 and TRBJ2-2, the CDR3 gives the full variable domain: EAGVTQSPTHLIKTRGQQATLRCSPISGHTSVYWYQQALGLGLQFLLWYDEGEERNRGNFPPRFSGRQFPNYSSELNVNALELEDSALYLCASSLYGVTGELFFGEGSRLTVL.

The chain couples TRBV29-1 to TRBJ1-1; perhaps TRBD1 as D (5 bases). CDR1 SQVTM and CDR2 ANQGSEA come from the germline V gene. Trimming shortened V by 7 bases and J by 4 bases, and 16 bases separated the two germline ends. The CDR3 consists of 13 residues. The DNA for the CDR3 is TGCAGCGCGAGACGTAGCGGGGGCACTGAAGCTTTCTTT. Its translation: CSARRSGGTEAFF. Full variable domain (rest looked up from reference TRBV29-1 and TRBJ1-1): SAVISQKPSRDICQRGTSLTIQCQVDSQVTMMFWYRQQPGQSLTLIATANQGSEATYESGFVIDKFPISRPNLTFSTLTVSNMSPEDSSIYLCSARRSGGTEAFFGQGTRLTVV.

The gene calls are TRBV7-9 and TRBJ1-6; 7 bases are a match to TRBD1. This CDR3 spans 18 amino acids. J lost 7 bases, V lost 5 bases, and 17 bases had no gene match. Germline-derived CDR1 and CDR2 are SEHNR and FQNEAQ (reference sequence). The CDR3 DNA reads TGTGCCAGCAGCCGAGGGGGACAGATTCCCCCCCGGAATTCACCCCTCCACTTT. Translation: CASSRGGQIPPRNSPLHF.

The rearrangement uses TRBV6-1 and TRBJ2-1, with 7 bases lining up with TRBD1. The CDR3 covers 14 residues. With 4 bases clipped from V and 9 bases from J, the junction kept 9 bases outside the gene matches. CDR1 MNHNS and CDR2 SASEGT come from the germline V gene. CDR3 coding DNA: TGTGCCAGCAGTGTCCCGACAGGGACGGGTGAGCAGTTCTTC. This gives the protein CASSVPTGTGEQFF.

The chain couples TRBV25-1 to TRBJ2-7; 8 bases line up with TRBD1. CDR1 MGHDK and CDR2 SYGVNS come from the germline V gene. Trimming at V came to 5 bases and at J to 6 bases, leaving 18 bases not matched to a gene. The CDR3 runs 17 residues. The CDR3 loop is CASSRPSGTGLSGEQYF. CDR3 sequence (DNA): TGTGCCAGCAGTAGACCTTCCGGGACAGGCCTCTCAGGCGAGCAGTACTTC.

This clone has just a few counts. V gene TRBV4-3 combines with J gene TRBJ2-2; TRBD1 might be the D (6 bases). This CDR3 is built from 15 residues. Trimming removed 1 base from V and 4 bases from J, with 10 bases in between. Germline values: CDR1 LGHNA, CDR2 YSLEER. The CDR3 nucleotides are TGCGCCAGCAGCCAAGGCAGGGGTTCCACCGGGGAGCTGTTTTTT. This gives the protein CASSQGRGSTGELFF.